This record covers a single TCR beta chain. The conserved phenylalanine or tryptophan is not found at the CDR3 terminus, so this likely reflects a read error. This entry belongs to a study of tumor and adjacent non-tumor tissue in lung cancer. Study overall: The cohort had about a dozen adenocarcinoma, a couple of squamous cell and 1 small cell patients. About 4.17 million productive TCRbeta reads were obtained per sample on average.

The template was RNA from unsorted bulk tissue. Distant lung tissue was collected more than 3 cm away from the tumor edge. Three rounds of nested PCR, following a modified ARM-PCR protocol, produced the TCRbeta library. One entry per CDR3 protein, called by TCRdb with MiXCR from the multiplex PCR reads. The sample holds about 80,000 distinct CDR3 sequences; about 82% are singletons and the top ten take 50% to 65%. Sequencing was done on a sample of distant non-tumor lung tissue. The clonotype comes from a man between 60 and 75 years old with non-small cell lung cancer.

The CDR3 loop reads CASSYGQVQEAQYL. The CDR3 bases are TGTGCCAGCAGCTATGGACAGGTCCAAGAGGCCCAGTACTTA. This sequence joins TRBV11-2 and TRBJ2-5; TRBD1 matches at 7 bases. Germline-derived CDR1 and CDR2 are SGHAT and FQNNGV. This CDR3 comprises 14 residues.